The 22 T cell receptor beta chains below all came from one sample that was sequenced in a study of response to subunit inactivated influenza vaccine. TCRdb itself ran the RT-PCR reads through MiXCR, one entry per CDR3 protein. The sample carries about 780,000 distinct CDR3 sequences, about a fifth recorded once. Sequenced material: PBMCs from blood, taken 5 days after vaccination. All receptors come from a man in his fifties or sixties who received an inactivated influenza vaccine.

This rearrangement joins TRBV29-1 to TRBJ1-1; perhaps TRBD1 as D (6 bases). Germline lookup yields CDR1 SQVTM and CDR2 ANQGSEA. The CDR3 is 14 residues long. The germline V and J ends were trimmed by 3 bases and 3 bases, with 14 bases remaining between them. The CDR3 DNA follows: TGCAGCGTTGATCCAGGGGAGAGGCACACTGAAGCTTTCTTT. It translates to CSVDPGERHTEAFF.

The CDR3 spells CASSLWGQGGTEAFF. CDR3 nucleotide sequence: TGCGCCAGCAGCTTGTGGGGACAGGGAGGCACTGAAGCTTTCTTT. This sequence joins TRBV5-1 and TRBJ1-1, with 9 bases identical to TRBD1. V lost 1 base and J lost 4; bases outside the gene matches: 5. CDR1 and CDR2 from the germline V gene are SGHRS and YFSETQ. CDR3 size: 15 residues.

The genes are TRBV7-9 and TRBJ2-1; D gene ambiguous. Between the trimmed V and J ends, which lost 1 base and 5 bases, there was a span of 12 bases. Germline V lookup: CDR1 SEHNR, CDR2 FQNEAQ (reference sequence). This CDR3 comprises 15 residues. CDR3 DNA sequence: TGTGCCAGCAGCTTAGGCCCCCCGGTCAACAATGAGCAGTTCTTC. It yields the protein CASSLGPPVNNEQFF.

The chain couples TRBV7-9 to TRBJ1-4; the match to TRBD1 covers 9 bases. This CDR3 is built from 15 residues. Trimming at V came to 5 bases and at J to 8 bases, leaving 9 bases not matched to a gene. Germline V gene lookup returns CDR1 SEHNR and CDR2 FQNEAQ (reference sequence). The CDR3, as DNA: TGTGCCAGCAGCCTGTCCGGGACAGGGAACGAAAAACTGTTTTTT. This codes for CASSLSGTGNEKLFF.

This clonotype turned up a few times. The genes are TRBV5-1 and TRBJ2-1; 7 nucleotides agree with TRBD1. The trim removed 4 bases at V and 8 bases at J, leaving 9 bases unmatched. This CDR3 region has 14 residues. Germline values: CDR1 SGHRS, CDR2 YFSETQ. The CDR3 sequence: CASSVQGFEYEQFF. The CDR3 DNA reads TGCGCCAGCAGCGTACAGGGGTTTGAGTATGAGCAGTTCTTC. The entire variable domain, with the rest obtained from reference TRBV5-1 and TRBJ2-1, is as follows: KAGVTQTPRYLIKTRGQQVTLSCSPISGHRSVSWYQQTPGQGLQFLFEYFSETQRNKGNFPGRFSGRQFSNSRSEMNVSTLELGDSALYLCASSVQGFEYEQFFGPGTRLTVL.

This chain uses TRBV7-2 with TRBJ1-1; D ambiguous. This CDR3 is built from 13 residues. V was shortened by 5 bases and J by 9 bases, with 16 bases between the two germline ends. Germline V gene sequence: CDR1 SGHTA, CDR2 FQGNSA. CDR3 residues: CASSPMAAPKAFF. The CDR3 DNA is TGTGCCAGCAGCCCCATGGCAGCACCCAAAGCTTTCTTT. The full variable domain, its missing parts supplied by reference TRBV7-2 and TRBJ1-1, is GAGVSQSPSNKVTEKGKDVELRCDPISGHTALYWYRQSLGQGLEFLIYFQGNSAPDKSGLPSDRFSAERTGGSVSTLTIQRTQQEDSAVYLCASSPMAAPKAFFGQGTRLTVV.

The CDR3 sequence is CASSPFGGRAGREQFF. CDR3 DNA: TGTGCCAGCAGTCCTTTTGGGGGGAGGGCCGGTAGGGAGCAGTTCTTC. The rearrangement links TRBV6-1 to TRBJ2-1, with 7 bases that match TRBD2. In germline, CDR1 is MNHNS, CDR2 SASEGT. The CDR3 is 16 amino acids. Losses at the gene ends were 5 bases for V and 10 bases for J; bases not matched to a gene: 17.

The chain combines TRBV6-1 with TRBJ1-5; D perhaps matches TRBD1 (6 bases). Germline CDR1 and CDR2: MNHNS and SASEGT. The length of the CDR3 is 16 residues. Trimming pared 5 bases from V and 2 bases from J, leaving 16 bases between. CDR3 amino acids: CASSPEQGFGNQPQHF. For the CDR3, the DNA is TGTGCCAGCAGTCCTGAACAGGGTTTCGGCAATCAGCCCCAGCATTTT.

This clonotype was seen ten or more times. The chain is built from TRBV20-1 and TRBJ2-3; D may be TRBD1 (7 bases). The V gene's germline CDR1 is DFQATT and CDR2 SNEGSKA (reference sequence). With 0 bases removed from V and 3 bases from J, the gap between germline ends came to 16 bases. CDR3 size: 16 residues. The CDR3 DNA sequence: TGCAGTGCTAGAGATTCCAGGACAGGAGGGACAGATACGCAGTATTTT. It specifies CSARDSRTGGTDTQYF.

The gene calls are TRBV10-3 and TRBJ2-7; D possibly corresponds to TRBD2 (6 bases). The CDR3 has 14 residues. Germline values: CDR1 ENHRY, CDR2 SYGVKD. Trimming took 10 bases from V and 4 from J, leaving 20 bases between them. The CDR3 spells CATKEAAGRYEQYF. CDR3 coding DNA: TGTGCCACCAAGGAGGCGGCGGGACGGTACGAGCAGTACTTC.

This clonotype has just a few counts. As DNA, the CDR3 is TGTGCCAGCAGTTTATCGAATGACCCAAACAATGAGCAGTTCTTC. Its translation is CASSLSNDPNNEQFF. J is TRBJ2-1 and V is TRBV28; D gene uncertain. V was cut by 1 base and J by 5 bases, with 12 bases left in between. The CDR3 contains 15 residues. CDR1 is MDHEN and CDR2 is SYDVKM in the germline V gene. Variable domain in full (rest from reference TRBV28 and TRBJ2-1): DVKVTQSSRYLVKRTGEKVFLECVQDMDHENMFWYRQDPGLGLRLIYFSYDVKMKEKGDIPEGYSVSREKKERFSLILESASTNQTSMYLCASSLSNDPNNEQFFGPGTRLTVL.

This rearrangement joins TRBV2 to TRBJ1-1; D is unresolved. With 6 bases removed from V and 1 base from J, the gap between germline ends came to 12 bases. CDR1 and CDR2 from the germline V gene are SNHLY and FYNNEI. This CDR3 is 14 amino acids long. The CDR3 reads CASRITVPNTEAFF. CDR3 DNA sequence: TGTGCCAGCAGGATCACCGTGCCGAACACTGAAGCTTTCTTT.

This clonotype has at least ten counts. This chain links TRBV4-3 with TRBJ2-3, with D possibly TRBD2 on 5 matching bases. The CDR3 is 15 amino acids. Looked up from germline, CDR1 is LGHNA and CDR2 is YSLEER. V was cut by 4 bases and J by 2 bases, with 13 bases left in between. DNA of the CDR3: TGCGCCAGCAGCCTTAAAGCGGACCCCACAGATACGCAGTATTTT. It is translated as CASSLKADPTDTQYF.

This clonotype showed up just a few times. The chain has TRBV30 and TRBJ2-1; D unclear. Germline V gives CDR1 GTSNPN, CDR2 SVGIG (reference sequence). V dropped 3 bases and J dropped 7 bases, with 7 bases sitting between them. This CDR3 has 11 amino acids. Written as DNA, the CDR3 is TGTGCCTGGAGGGACGGAAATGAGCAGTTCTTC. Residues: CAWRDGNEQFF.

This sequence joins TRBV4-1 and TRBJ2-3; D possibly corresponds to TRBD1 (6 bases). This CDR3 has 18 residues. Germline CDR1 and CDR2: MGHRA and YSYEKL. With 0 bases removed from V and 5 bases from J, the gap between germline ends came to 21 bases. CDR3 DNA sequence: TGCGCCAGCAGCCAAGAGTCGCCGGAACAGGGCCTCGGAGATACGCAGTATTTT. It translates to CASSQESPEQGLGDTQYF.

This chain uses TRBV7-2 with TRBJ2-5, with D perhaps TRBD1 (7 bases). The germline V gene has CDR1 SGHTA and CDR2 FQGNSA. V shed 7 bases and J shed 5 bases, with 17 bases lying between them. The CDR3 runs to 14 residues. The CDR3 region is CASTQGGNTETQYF. The CDR3 bases are TGTGCCAGCACCCAGGGGGGTAATACGGAGACCCAGTACTTC.

This clonotype was observed at least ten times. The chain couples TRBV15 to TRBJ2-1, with D possibly being TRBD1 or TRBD2 (6 bases each). This CDR3 is 12 amino acids long. Trimming pared 5 bases from V and 8 bases from J, leaving 10 bases between. The germline CDR1 and CDR2 sequences are LNHNV and YYDKDF (reference sequence). The CDR3, as DNA: TGTGCCACCAGCGAGGGGGGTGATGAGCAGTTCTTC. Translating gives CATSEGGDEQFF.

In its sample, this clonotype was seen a few times. This chain uses TRBV10-3 with TRBJ1-3; D gene unclear. This CDR3 comprises 14 residues. Germline values: CDR1 ENHRY, CDR2 SYGVKD. Trimming took off 3 bases at V and 5 bases at J, with 11 bases between the two ends. DNA for the CDR3: TGTGCCATCAGTGATGGGAAGACGAGAAACACCATATATTTT. Its protein product is CAISDGKTRNTIYF.

This clonotype was recorded a few times. The gene calls are TRBV12-3 or TRBV12-4 and TRBJ2-1; 7 nucleotides line up with TRBD1. This CDR3 spans 14 amino acids. J lost 8 bases, V lost 6 bases, and 10 bases had no gene match. CDR3 nucleotide sequence: TGTGCCAGCAGGCTCCTCCAGGGGGATTATGAGCAGTTCTTC. It is translated as CASRLLQGDYEQFF.

The chain carries TRBV10-3 and TRBJ1-1; 10 bases fit TRBD1. V shed 6 bases, J shed 1 base, and the junction held 2 bases outside the gene matches. The CDR3 runs 14 residues. The germline V gene encodes CDR1 ENHRY and CDR2 SYGVKD. The CDR3 nucleotides are TGTGCCATCAGGGGGACAGGGGAGAACACTGAAGCTTTCTTT. This codes for CAIRGTGENTEAFF.

In its sample, this clonotype was seen a few times. This rearrangement joins TRBV20-1 to TRBJ2-1; 11 bases match TRBD2. Per germline, CDR1 DFQATT and CDR2 SNEGSKA (reference sequence). Trimming took 0 bases from V and 4 from J; bases not matched to a gene: 5. This CDR3 spans 16 amino acids. CDR3 in DNA: TGCAGTGCTAGAGATCCCACTAGCGGGGGATACAATGAGCAGTTCTTC. It is translated as CSARDPTSGGYNEQFF.

The rearrangement links TRBV5-1 to TRBJ2-3; 7 bases fit TRBD1. The CDR3 extends over 16 amino acids. Germline V lookup: CDR1 SGHRS, CDR2 YFSETQ. V trimming: 4 bases; J trimming: 1 base; junction bases outside the gene matches: 9. The CDR3 loop reads CASSVPQGFGTDTQYF. DNA of the CDR3: TGCGCCAGCAGCGTCCCACAGGGGTTCGGCACAGATACGCAGTATTTT.